This TCR beta chain was sequenced for a study of blood T cell repertoires in COVID-19. Methods used by the authors: Amplification with reference gene primers provided the estimates of nucleated cell counts. Only in-frame clones appear in the TCRdb table, and some are missing; sequencing was by immunoSEQ multiplex PCR. The DNA was the basis for D and trimming; V, J and clone size are from that table. The sample has a few hundred thousand clones; approximately 86% are singletons. Study members were between roughly 18 and 89 years old and lived in about two dozen US regions. The TCR originated in a man younger than 35 with acute COVID-19. The material sequenced was PBMCs or T cells enriched from blood (not recorded which).

The CDR3 sequence is CASLGGGEQFF. Here the CDR3 DNA reads TGTGCCAGCCTGGGGGGGGGTGAGCAGTTCTTC. The V call is TRBV12-3 or TRBV12-4, the J call TRBJ2-1; 7 nucleotides align to TRBD2. Trimming cost V 8 bases and J 9 bases; bases outside gene matches: 4. CDR3 size: 11 residues.